The 21 T cell receptor beta chains below come from one sample, sequenced in a study of cytomegalovirus exposure and HLA in healthy donors. The PCR made use of 60 Vbeta and 13 Jbeta primers. TCRdb's copy holds only in-frame clones and misses some; the assay was immunoSEQ multiplex PCR. The sample contains about 150,000 clones, more than 80% of which appear only once. The sequencing input was PBMCs. The receptors here all came from a woman aged 40-49 years in good health and CMV-seropositive.

The chain uses TRBV7-2 and TRBJ2-7, with 12 bases that match TRBD2. This CDR3 spans 16 amino acids. CDR1 SGHTA and CDR2 FQGNSA come from the germline V gene. Trimming took 5 bases from V and 3 from J; bases not matched to a gene: 8. CDR3 region: CASSPYWTSGNYEQYF. Here the CDR3 DNA reads TGTGCCAGCAGCCCCTACTGGACTAGCGGGAACTACGAGCAGTACTTC.

The CDR3 loop reads CASSLDPTSSSYNSPLHF. CDR3 DNA: TGTGCCAGCAGCTTAGATCCCACATCTAGCTCCTATAATTCACCCCTCCACTTT. The rearrangement uses TRBV7-6 and TRBJ1-6; D not resolved. The length of the CDR3 is 18 residues. CDR1 and CDR2 from the germline V gene are SGHVS and FNYEAQ. Trimming took 1 base from V and 0 from J, leaving 13 bases between them.

The rearrangement uses TRBV28 and TRBJ2-7; 9 bases are shared with TRBD1. In germline, CDR1 is MDHEN, CDR2 SYDVKM. V shed 6 bases and J 0 bases; nucleotides not matched to a gene: 6. The CDR3 covers 15 residues. CDR3 DNA: TGTGCCAGCAGCAAACAGGGGGCCCACTCCTACGAGCAGTACTTC. Its translation: CASSKQGAHSYEQYF. The variable domain in full, completed from reference TRBV28 and TRBJ2-7, reads DVKVTQSSRYLVKRTGEKVFLECVQDMDHENMFWYRQDPGLGLRLIYFSYDVKMKEKGDIPEGYSVSREKKERFSLILESASTNQTSMYLCASSKQGAHSYEQYFGPGTRLTVT.

In this sample, this clone turned up many times. V usage is TRBV6-4 and J usage is TRBJ2-1, with 7 bases that match TRBD1. With V trimmed by 3 bases and J by 7 bases, 6 bases remained unmatched. This CDR3 spans 14 amino acids. CDR1 is MRHNA, CDR2 SNTAGT, per germline. The CDR3 DNA reads TGTGCCAGCAGTGAACAGGGGCTGGTGAATGAGCAGTTCTTC. It is translated as CASSEQGLVNEQFF.

The chain joins TRBV6-1 to TRBJ1-1; D is unclear. Germline values: CDR1 MNHNS, CDR2 SASEGT. The CDR3 consists of 15 residues. Trimming stripped 10 bases from V and 0 bases from J, with 18 bases between. In DNA form, the CDR3 reads TGTGCCATCCCCTCGAAGGAGGGCATGAACACTGAAGCTTTCTTT. This encodes CAIPSKEGMNTEAFF.

The chain combines TRBV5-5 with TRBJ2-7, with 12 bases matching TRBD1. The V segment lost 0 bases and the J segment 5 bases; nucleotides outside the gene matches: 9. Germline V lookup: CDR1 SGHKS, CDR2 YYEKEE (reference sequence). CDR3 length equals 17 residues. CDR3 sequence (DNA): TGTGCCAGCAGCTTGGAATGGGGGACAGGGGGCTTAGACGAGCAGTACTTC. It codes for CASSLEWGTGGLDEQYF.

The chain recombines TRBV28 with TRBJ1-1, with D tentatively TRBD1 (6 bases). Germline V CDR1 and CDR2: MDHEN, SYDVKM. The CDR3 length is 15 residues. V lost 4 bases to trimming and J lost 6 bases, with 18 bases between them. The DNA for the CDR3 is TGTGCCAGCAGTTCCCGGGAACAGGGAATTCCTGAAGCTTTCTTT. Its translation: CASSSREQGIPEAFF.

The chain has TRBV9 and TRBJ2-2; 11 bases fit TRBD2. This CDR3 contains 16 residues. The V gene's germline CDR1 is SGDLS and CDR2 YYNGEE. Trimming cost V 4 bases and J 5 bases; bases outside gene matches: 7. CDR3 in DNA: TGTGCCAGCAGCTCTCGGATAGCGGGAGGGACCGGGGAGCTGTTTTTT. Amino acid sequence: CASSSRIAGGTGELFF.

J is TRBJ2-1 and V is TRBV5-4; 7 bases agree with TRBD1. CDR1 and CDR2 (germline): SGHNT, YYREEE (reference sequence). The CDR3 totals 15 residues. With V trimmed by 0 bases and J by 4 bases, 4 bases remained unmatched. The CDR3 DNA is TGTGCCAGCAGCTTGGCGAGGGGGCCGTACAATGAGCAGTTCTTC. This gives the protein CASSLARGPYNEQFF. Complete variable domain (other parts from reference TRBV5-4 and TRBJ2-1): ETGVTQSPTHLIKTRGQQVTLRCSSQSGHNTVSWYQQALGQGPQFIFQYYREEENGRGNFPPRFSGLQFPNYSSELNVNALELDDSALYLCASSLARGPYNEQFFGPGTRLTVL.

The gene calls are TRBV4-2 and TRBJ2-3, with 12 bases that match TRBD2. V was clipped by 1 base and J by 6 bases; unmatched bases: 14. Per the germline V gene, CDR1 is LGHNA and CDR2 is YNFKEQ. CDR3 size: 19 residues. The CDR3 nucleotides read TGTGCCAGCAGCCAAGCCGCCGAATCACTAGCGGGGGGCGGGGATACGCAGTATTTT. Its translation: CASSQAAESLAGGGDTQYF.

The chain has TRBV5-1 and TRBJ2-2; 7 bases line up with TRBD2. Germline V gene data show CDR1 as SGHRS and CDR2 as YFSETQ. The CDR3 extends over 15 amino acids. V lost 4 bases to trimming and J lost 1 base; unmatched junction nucleotides: 4. The CDR3 sequence is CASSTSGMNTGELFF. The DNA of the CDR3 is TGCGCCAGCAGCACGAGCGGGATGAACACCGGGGAGCTGTTTTTT.

This chain links TRBV30 with TRBJ1-1; the D gene is possibly TRBD1 (5 bases). Germline values: CDR1 GTSNPN, CDR2 SVGIG (reference sequence). This CDR3 contains 13 residues. The V gene lost 4 bases and the J gene lost 3 bases, with 12 bases spanning the gap. This CDR3 is CAWTLDTYTEAFF. The DNA for the CDR3 is TGTGCCTGGACTTTGGACACCTACACTGAAGCTTTCTTT. Using reference TRBV30 and TRBJ1-1 for the parts outside the CDR3, the full variable domain is SQTIHQWPATLVQPVGSPLSLECTVEGTSNPNLYWYRQAAGRGLQLLFYSVGIGQISSEVPQNLSASRPQDRQFILSSKKLLLSDSGFYLCAWTLDTYTEAFFGQGTRLTVV.

The chain combines TRBV27 with TRBJ2-7, with D maybe TRBD1 (6 bases). CDR3 size: 12 residues. The V gene lost 5 bases and the J gene lost 3 bases, with 8 bases spanning the gap. Germline V gives CDR1 MNHEY, CDR2 SMNVEV (reference sequence). CDR3 coding DNA: TGTGCCAGCAGTGTAGGGGGCTACGAGCAGTACTTC. Protein sequence: CASSVGGYEQYF.

The chain couples TRBV18 to TRBJ2-7, with 10 bases aligning to TRBD2. J gave up 4 bases and V 0 bases, and 12 bases lay outside the gene matches. Germline loops: CDR1 KGHSH, CDR2 LQKENI. The CDR3 runs to 18 residues. The CDR3 DNA sequence: TGTGCCAGCTCACCACCACTAGCGGGGCCCCGGGATTTATACGAGCAGTACTTC. Translating it yields CASSPPLAGPRDLYEQYF.

The rearrangement joins TRBV10-2 to TRBJ2-1; D might be TRBD2 (6 bases). The CDR3 runs 13 residues. CDR1 is WSHSY and CDR2 is SAAADI in the germline V gene. V shed 6 bases and J shed 6 bases, with 12 bases lying between them. The CDR3 here is CASSGTLFNEQFF. CDR3 bases: TGCGCCAGCAGCGGGACTCTCTTCAATGAGCAGTTCTTC.

This chain links TRBV6-1 with TRBJ2-5; 7 nucleotides match TRBD1. V gave up 6 bases and J gave up 9 bases; unmatched junction bases: 4. Germline-derived CDR1 and CDR2 are MNHNS and SASEGT. The CDR3 has 11 residues. The CDR3 DNA reads TGTGCCAGCAGCCCGGGGACAGCCCAGTACTTC. The encoded protein is CASSPGTAQYF.

The V call is TRBV27, the J call TRBJ1-2; TRBD1 agrees at 10 bases. The germline V gene encodes CDR1 MNHEY and CDR2 SMNVEV (reference sequence). The junction had 6 bases not matched to a gene; V was cut back by 0 bases and J by 2 bases. This CDR3 contains 17 residues. The CDR3 is CASSLSATGGSNYGYTF. The CDR3, as DNA: TGTGCCAGCAGTTTATCCGCGACAGGGGGCTCGAACTATGGCTACACCTTC.

In this sample, this clone turned up once. The V gene is TRBV27, the J gene TRBJ2-1, with 12 bases lining up with TRBD2. The V and J ends lost 5 bases and 5 bases, in that order; junction bases with no gene match: 13. The CDR3 has 18 residues. Germline values: CDR1 MNHEY, CDR2 SMNVEV (reference sequence). The CDR3 is CASSLLPTSGRTNNEQFF. As DNA, the CDR3 is TGTGCCAGCAGTCTCCTACCGACTAGCGGGAGAACCAACAATGAGCAGTTCTTC.

The sample holds a few counts of this clone. V usage is TRBV6-5 and J usage is TRBJ2-1; 7 nucleotides line up with TRBD2. This CDR3 comprises 15 residues. Germline V gene data show CDR1 as MNHEY and CDR2 as SVGAGI. J was trimmed by 2 bases and V by 7 bases; bases with no gene match: 8. The CDR3 reads CASTLTSETYNEQFF. DNA for the CDR3: TGTGCCAGCACCCTTACTAGCGAAACCTACAATGAGCAGTTCTTC.

This chain uses TRBV28 with TRBJ1-1; D perhaps matches TRBD1 (6 bases). The CDR3 extends over 14 amino acids. The V gene lost 8 bases and the J gene lost 2 bases, with 15 bases spanning the gap. Germline lookup yields CDR1 MDHEN and CDR2 SYDVKM. The CDR3 sequence is CASVSGTPNTEAFF. The CDR3 DNA follows: TGTGCCAGCGTCTCCGGGACACCTAACACTGAAGCTTTCTTT. Together with reference TRBV28 and TRBJ1-1, the CDR3 gives the full variable domain: DVKVTQSSRYLVKRTGEKVFLECVQDMDHENMFWYRQDPGLGLRLIYFSYDVKMKEKGDIPEGYSVSREKKERFSLILESASTNQTSMYLCASVSGTPNTEAFFGQGTRLTVV.

The chain links TRBV19 to TRBJ2-7; no definite D call. Trimming pared 1 base from V and 1 base from J, leaving 8 bases between. The germline gives CDR1 LNHDA, CDR2 SQIVND (reference sequence). This CDR3 has 14 residues. The CDR3 sequence is CASSIVAASYEQYF. CDR3 coding DNA: TGTGCCAGTAGTATAGTAGCAGCTTCCTACGAGCAGTACTTC.